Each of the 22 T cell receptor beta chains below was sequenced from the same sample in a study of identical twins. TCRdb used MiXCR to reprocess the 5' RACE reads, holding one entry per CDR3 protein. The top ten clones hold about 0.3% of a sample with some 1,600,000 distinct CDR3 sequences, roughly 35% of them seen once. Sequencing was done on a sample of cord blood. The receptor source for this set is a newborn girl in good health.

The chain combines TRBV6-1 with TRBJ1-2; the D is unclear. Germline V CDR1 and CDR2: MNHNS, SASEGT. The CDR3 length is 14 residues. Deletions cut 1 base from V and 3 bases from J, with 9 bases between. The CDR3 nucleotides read TGTGCCAGCAGTGAAGTTGGCAGGTACTATGGCTACACCTTC. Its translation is CASSEVGRYYGYTF.

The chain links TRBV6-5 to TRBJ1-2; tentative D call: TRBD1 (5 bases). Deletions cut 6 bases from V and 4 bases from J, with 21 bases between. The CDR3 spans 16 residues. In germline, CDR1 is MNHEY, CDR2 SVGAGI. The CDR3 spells CASRNRILVGGYGYTF. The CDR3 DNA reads TGTGCCAGCAGAAACAGGATCCTCGTCGGAGGCTATGGCTACACCTTC.

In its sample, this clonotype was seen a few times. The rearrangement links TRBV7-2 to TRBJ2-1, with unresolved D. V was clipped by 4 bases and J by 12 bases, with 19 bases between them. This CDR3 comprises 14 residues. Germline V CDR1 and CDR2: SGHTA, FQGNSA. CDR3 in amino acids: CASSSRSGAQWQFF. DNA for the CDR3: TGTGCCAGCAGCTCCCGATCAGGAGCCCAGTGGCAGTTCTTC.

In nucleotides, the CDR3 is TGTGCCACCTCCCGAGGGAGGACCTCTGGGGCCAACGTCCTGACTTTC. Translation gives CATSRGRTSGANVLTF. The chain recombines TRBV6-2 or TRBV6-3 with TRBJ2-6, with a possible D match to TRBD2 (6 bases). This CDR3 contains 16 residues. Trimming pared 10 bases from V and 0 bases from J, leaving 16 bases between. Germline lookup yields CDR1 MNHEY and CDR2 SVGEGT.

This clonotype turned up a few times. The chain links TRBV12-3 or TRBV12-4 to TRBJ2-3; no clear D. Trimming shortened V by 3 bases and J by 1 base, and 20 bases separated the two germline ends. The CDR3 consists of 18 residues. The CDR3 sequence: CASSFGTQEPGRTDTQYF. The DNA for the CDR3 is TGTGCCAGCAGTTTCGGCACTCAAGAGCCAGGCCGCACAGATACGCAGTATTTT.

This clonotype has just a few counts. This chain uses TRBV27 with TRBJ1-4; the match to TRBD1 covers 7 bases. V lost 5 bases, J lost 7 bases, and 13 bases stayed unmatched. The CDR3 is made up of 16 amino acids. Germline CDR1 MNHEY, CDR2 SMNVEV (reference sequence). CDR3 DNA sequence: TGTGCCAGCAGTACGAACAGGGGCTCTTTGGGTGAAAAACTGTTTTTT. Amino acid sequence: CASSTNRGSLGEKLFF.

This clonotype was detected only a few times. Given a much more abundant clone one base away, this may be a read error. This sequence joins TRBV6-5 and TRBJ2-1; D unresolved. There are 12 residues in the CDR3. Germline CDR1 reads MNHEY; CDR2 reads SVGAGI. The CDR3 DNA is TGTGCCAGCAGTTCCCCCTACGATGAGCAGTTCTTC. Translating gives CASSSPYDEQFF.

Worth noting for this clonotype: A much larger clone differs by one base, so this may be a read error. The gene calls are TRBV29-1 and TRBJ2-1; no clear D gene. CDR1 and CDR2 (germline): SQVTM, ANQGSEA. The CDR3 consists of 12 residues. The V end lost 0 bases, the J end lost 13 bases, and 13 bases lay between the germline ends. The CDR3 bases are TGCAGCGTTGAAGACGCCCCGGAGACCCAGTTCTTC. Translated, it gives CSVEDAPETQFF.

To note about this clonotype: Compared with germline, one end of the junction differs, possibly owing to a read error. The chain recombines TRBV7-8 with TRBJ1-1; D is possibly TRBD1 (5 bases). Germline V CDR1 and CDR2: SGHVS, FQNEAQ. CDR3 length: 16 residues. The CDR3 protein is CACSLARLPRGTEAFF. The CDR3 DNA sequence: TGTGCCTGCAGCTTAGCCCGACTCCCGAGGGGCACTGAAGCTTTCTTT.

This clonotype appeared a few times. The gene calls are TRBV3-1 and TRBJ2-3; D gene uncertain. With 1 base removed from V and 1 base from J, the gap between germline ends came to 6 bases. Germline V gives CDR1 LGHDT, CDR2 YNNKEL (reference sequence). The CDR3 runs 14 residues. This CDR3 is CASSQVQGTDTQYF. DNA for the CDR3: TGTGCCAGCAGCCAAGTTCAGGGCACAGATACGCAGTATTTT.

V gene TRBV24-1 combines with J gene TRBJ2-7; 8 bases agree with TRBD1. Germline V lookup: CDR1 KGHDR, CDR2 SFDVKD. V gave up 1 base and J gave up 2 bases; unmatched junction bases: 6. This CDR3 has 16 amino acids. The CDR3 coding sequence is TGTGCCACCAGTGATTTTTCAGGGGGCGCCGCCTACGAGCAGTACTTC. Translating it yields CATSDFSGGAAYEQYF.

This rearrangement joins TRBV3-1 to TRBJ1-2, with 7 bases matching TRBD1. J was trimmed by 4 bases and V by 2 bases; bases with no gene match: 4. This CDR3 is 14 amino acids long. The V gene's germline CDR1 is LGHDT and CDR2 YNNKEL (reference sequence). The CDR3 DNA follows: TGTGCCAGCAGCCAAAGACCAGGGGGCTATGGCTACACCTTC. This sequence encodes CASSQRPGGYGYTF.

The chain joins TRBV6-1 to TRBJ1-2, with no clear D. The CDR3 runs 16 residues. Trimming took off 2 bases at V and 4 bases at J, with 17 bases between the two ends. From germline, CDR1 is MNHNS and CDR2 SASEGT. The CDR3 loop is CASSESPQVLGYGYTF. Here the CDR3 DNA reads TGTGCCAGCAGTGAAAGCCCCCAAGTCTTGGGCTATGGCTACACCTTC.

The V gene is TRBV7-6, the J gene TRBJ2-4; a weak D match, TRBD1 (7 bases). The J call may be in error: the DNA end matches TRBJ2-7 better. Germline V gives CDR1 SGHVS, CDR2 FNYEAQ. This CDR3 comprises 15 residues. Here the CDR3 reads CASSVQGRIQDEQYF. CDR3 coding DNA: TGTGCCAGCAGCGTACAGGGGAGGATTCAGGACGAGCAGTACTTC.

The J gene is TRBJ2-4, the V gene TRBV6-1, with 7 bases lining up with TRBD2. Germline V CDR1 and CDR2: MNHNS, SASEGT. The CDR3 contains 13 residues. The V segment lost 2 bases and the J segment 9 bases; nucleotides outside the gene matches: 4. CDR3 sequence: CASSEIPGGIQYF. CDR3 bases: TGTGCCAGCAGTGAAATTCCGGGGGGCATTCAGTACTTC.

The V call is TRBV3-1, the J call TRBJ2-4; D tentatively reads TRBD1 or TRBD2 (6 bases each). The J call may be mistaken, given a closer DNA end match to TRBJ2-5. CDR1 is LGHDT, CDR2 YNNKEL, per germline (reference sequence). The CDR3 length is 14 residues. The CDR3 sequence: CASSQRRDKETQYF. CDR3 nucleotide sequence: TGTGCCAGCAGCCAACGGCGGGACAAAGAGACCCAGTACTTC.

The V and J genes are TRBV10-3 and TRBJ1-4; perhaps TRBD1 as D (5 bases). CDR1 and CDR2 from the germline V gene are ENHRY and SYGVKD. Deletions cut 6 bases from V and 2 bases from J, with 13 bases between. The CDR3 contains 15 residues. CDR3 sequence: CAISPSGVTNEKLFF. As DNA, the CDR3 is TGTGCCATCAGCCCCTCGGGGGTTACTAATGAAAAACTGTTTTTT.

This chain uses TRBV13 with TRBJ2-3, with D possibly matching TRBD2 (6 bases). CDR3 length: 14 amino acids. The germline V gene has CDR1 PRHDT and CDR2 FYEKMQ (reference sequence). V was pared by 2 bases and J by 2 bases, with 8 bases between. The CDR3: CASSLWEDTDTQYF. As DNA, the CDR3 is TGTGCCAGCAGCTTATGGGAGGACACAGATACGCAGTATTTT.

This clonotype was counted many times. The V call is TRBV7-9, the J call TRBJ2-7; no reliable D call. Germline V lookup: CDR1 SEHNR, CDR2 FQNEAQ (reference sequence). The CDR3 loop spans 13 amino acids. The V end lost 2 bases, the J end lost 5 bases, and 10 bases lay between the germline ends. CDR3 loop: CASSLKGSHEQYF. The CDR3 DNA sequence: TGTGCCAGCAGCTTAAAGGGTAGCCACGAGCAGTACTTC.

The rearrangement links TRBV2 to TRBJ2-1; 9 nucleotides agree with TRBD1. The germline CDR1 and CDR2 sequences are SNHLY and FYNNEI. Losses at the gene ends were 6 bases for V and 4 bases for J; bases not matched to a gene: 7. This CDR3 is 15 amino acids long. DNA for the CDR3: TGTGCCAGCAGGGAGGACAGGGGCTCTTACAATGAGCAGTTCTTC. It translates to CASREDRGSYNEQFF.

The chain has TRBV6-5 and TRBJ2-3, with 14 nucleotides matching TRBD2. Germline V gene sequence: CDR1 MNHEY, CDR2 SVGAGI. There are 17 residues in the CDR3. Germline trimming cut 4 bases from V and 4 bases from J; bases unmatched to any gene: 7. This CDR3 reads CASSFMPTSGGADTQYF. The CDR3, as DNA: TGTGCCAGCAGTTTCATGCCGACTAGCGGGGGGGCAGATACGCAGTATTTT.

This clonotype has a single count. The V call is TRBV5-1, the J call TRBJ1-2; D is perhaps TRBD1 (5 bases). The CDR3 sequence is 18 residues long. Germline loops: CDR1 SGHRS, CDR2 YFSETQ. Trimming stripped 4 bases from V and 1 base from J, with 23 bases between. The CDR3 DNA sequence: TGCGCCAGCAGCCGAGCCCCGGGTCTGACGGGGGATAACTATGGCTACACCTTC. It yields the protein CASSRAPGLTGDNYGYTF.